This paragraph reports one TCR beta chain. TCRdb's table, derived via immunoSEQ multiplex PCR, lists solely in-frame clones and lacks some. Of 30,000 or so clones listed, about four fifths were seen once; the top ten hold 35%. V shed 0 bases and J shed 1 base, with 12 bases lying between them. This CDR3 spans 16 amino acids. Germline V CDR1 and CDR2: MNHEY, SVGEGT. This specimen comes from a study of blood T cell repertoires in COVID-19. The origin of this receptor is a man aged 80 or over with acute or convalescent COVID-19. Sample: peripheral blood. The chain couples TRBV6-2 or TRBV6-3 to TRBJ1-1; weak D call: TRBD1 (5 bases). DNA for the CDR3: TGTGCCAGCAGTTACTCGTTCGGGAGGGGGAACACTGAAGCTTTCTTT. Its translation: CASSYSFGRGNTEAFF.